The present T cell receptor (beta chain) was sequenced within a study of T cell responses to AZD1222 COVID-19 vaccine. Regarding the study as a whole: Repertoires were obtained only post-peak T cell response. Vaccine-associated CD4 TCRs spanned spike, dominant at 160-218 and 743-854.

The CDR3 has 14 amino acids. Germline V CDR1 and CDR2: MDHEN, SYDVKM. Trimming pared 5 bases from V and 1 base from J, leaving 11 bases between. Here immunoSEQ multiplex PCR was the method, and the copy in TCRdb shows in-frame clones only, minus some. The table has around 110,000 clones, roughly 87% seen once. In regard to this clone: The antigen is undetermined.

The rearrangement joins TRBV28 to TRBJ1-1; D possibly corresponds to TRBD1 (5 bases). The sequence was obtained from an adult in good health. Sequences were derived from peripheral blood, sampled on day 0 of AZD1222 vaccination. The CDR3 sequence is CASSSRASNTEAFF. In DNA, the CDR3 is TGTGCCAGCAGTAGCAGGGCCTCGAACACTGAAGCTTTCTTT. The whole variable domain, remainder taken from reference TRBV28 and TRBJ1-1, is DVKVTQSSRYLVKRTGEKVFLECVQDMDHENMFWYRQDPGLGLRLIYFSYDVKMKEKGDIPEGYSVSREKKERFSLILESASTNQTSMYLCASSSRASNTEAFFGQGTRLTVV.